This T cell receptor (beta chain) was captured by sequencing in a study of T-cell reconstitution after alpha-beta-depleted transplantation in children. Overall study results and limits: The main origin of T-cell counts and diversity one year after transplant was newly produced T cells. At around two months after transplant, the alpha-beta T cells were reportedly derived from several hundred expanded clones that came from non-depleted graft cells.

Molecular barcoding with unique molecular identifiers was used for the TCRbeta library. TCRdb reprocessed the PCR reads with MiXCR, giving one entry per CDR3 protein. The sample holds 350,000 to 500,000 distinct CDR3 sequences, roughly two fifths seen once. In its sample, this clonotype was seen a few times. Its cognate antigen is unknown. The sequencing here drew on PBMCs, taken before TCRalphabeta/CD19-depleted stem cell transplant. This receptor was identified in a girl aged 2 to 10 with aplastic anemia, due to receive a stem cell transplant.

The CDR3 reads CASSPGQFSNQPQHF. DNA of the CDR3: TGCGCCAGCAGCCCGGGACAGTTTAGCAATCAGCCCCAGCATTTT. The chain is built from TRBV5-1 and TRBJ1-5, with TRBD1 identical over 7 bases. Trimming removed 4 bases from V and 0 bases from J; junction bases left unmatched: 4. The CDR3 sequence is 15 residues long. Germline assignment: CDR1 SGHRS and CDR2 YFSETQ.